This T cell receptor (beta chain) appears in the sequencing data of a study of T cells after yellow fever vaccination. Germline loops: CDR1 SGHVS, CDR2 FQNEAQ. Trimming pared 5 bases from V and 0 bases from J, leaving 10 bases between. This CDR3 has 14 residues. This clonotype was seen many times. Its matching antigen is unknown. In TCRdb, the 5' RACE reads were re-called with MiXCR into one record per CDR3 protein. The data contain some 350,000 distinct CDR3 sequences, about 9.9% of them seen just once; the ten biggest clones take up around 18%. Study-wide points: Contamination by abundant bulk-population clonotypes could be present in FACS-sorted repertoires.

The receptor comes from a man aged 18-30 years who received the YFV17D yellow fever vaccine. The V and J genes are TRBV7-8 and TRBJ2-5; D is uncertain. The sample was PBMCs, taken on the day of the first yellow fever vaccination. CDR3 in amino acids: CASSQWTHQETQYF. The CDR3 coding sequence is TGTGCCAGCAGCCAATGGACCCACCAAGAGACCCAGTACTTC.